Described below is a single T cell receptor beta chain sequence and its context. Sequenced by immunoSEQ multiplex PCR; TCRdb stores in-frame clones only, minus some. Altogether some 130,000 clones are present, about 85% being singletons, with the ten largest covering roughly 8.7%. This record comes from a study of control samples from healthy donors and cancer patients. In germline, CDR1 is SQVTM, CDR2 ANQGSEA. V was pared by 4 bases and J by 7 bases, with 10 bases between. CDR3 length: 11 amino acids. This chain joins TRBV29-1 and TRBJ1-2; possibly TRBD1 for D (5 bases). Source material: blood. The origin of this receptor is a woman in her thirties in good health. The chain's CDR3 is CSVGGGSGYTF. The CDR3 DNA reads TGCAGCGTTGGTGGGGGTTCTGGCTACACCTTC.